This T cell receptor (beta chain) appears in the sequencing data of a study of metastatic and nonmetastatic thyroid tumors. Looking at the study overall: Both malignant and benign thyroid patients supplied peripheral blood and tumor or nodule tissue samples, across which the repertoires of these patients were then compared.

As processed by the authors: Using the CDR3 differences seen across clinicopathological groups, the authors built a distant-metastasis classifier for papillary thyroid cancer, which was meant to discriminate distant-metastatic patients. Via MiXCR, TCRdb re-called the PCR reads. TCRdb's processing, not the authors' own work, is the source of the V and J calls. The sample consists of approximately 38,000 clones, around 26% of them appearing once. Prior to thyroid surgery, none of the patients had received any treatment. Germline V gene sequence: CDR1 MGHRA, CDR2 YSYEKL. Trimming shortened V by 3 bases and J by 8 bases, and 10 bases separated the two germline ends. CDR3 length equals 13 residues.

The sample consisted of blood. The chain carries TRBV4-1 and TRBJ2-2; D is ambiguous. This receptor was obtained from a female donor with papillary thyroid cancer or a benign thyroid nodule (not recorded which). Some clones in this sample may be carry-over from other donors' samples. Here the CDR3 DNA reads TGCGCCAGCAGCCACCACGGCTCTGGGGAGCTGTTTTTT. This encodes CASSHHGSGELFF.